What follows is one T cell receptor (beta chain) and its context. Its antigen has not been determined. It has no much larger one-base neighbor in the sample; base qualities were not kept. Library generation was performed with RT-PCR. Sequencing took place on an Illumina HiSeq 2500. The public reads were reprocessed in TCRdb via fastp at Q25 and MiXCR, keeping in-frame beta chains. Each CDR3 protein gets just one entry, which takes the most common genes and DNA from the rows behind it. The sample table records about 580,000 distinct CDR3 sequences; around 13% of these occur just once. The top ten hold approximately 10% of the sample. This sample was taken from a study of response to subunit inactivated influenza vaccine (dated by TCRdb to the late 2010s). About the full investigation: To follow how T cells responded to a trivalent subunit inactivated influenza vaccine, the researchers relied on deep quantitative profiling of the T cell receptor repertoire. Results the study describes overall, beyond this receptor: According to the authors, only a limited number of new T cells may be recruited by each seasonal influenza vaccination.

Via the germline V gene, CDR1 is ENHRY and CDR2 SYGVKD. Trimmed from V: 4 bases; trimmed from J: 9 bases; junction bases lacking a gene match: 5. Counted from cysteine to phenylalanine, this CDR3 has 15 amino acids. Of the read, only the CDR3 DNA is kept; its 45 bases are in frame from base 1. The sequencing here drew on PBMCs from blood, taken 11 to 12 days after vaccination. The chain links TRBV10-3 with TRBJ1-6, with 11 bases aligning to TRBD1. The TCR originated in a man aged 50 to 60 who received an inactivated influenza vaccine. Donor details come from another sample of the same person, matched by shared clones. The nucleotide sequence reads as follows: TGTGCCATCAGTGCGCAGGGGACAGGGGGTTCACCCCTCCACTTT. Its coded protein is CAISAQGTGGSPLHF.